The clone carrying this TCR beta chain occurred a few times. Losses at the gene ends were 4 bases for V and 5 bases for J; bases not matched to a gene: 8. From germline, CDR1 is SGHNT and CDR2 YENEEA. CDR3 length equals 16 residues. Using its own MiXCR run on the 5' RACE reads, TCRdb lists one record per CDR3 protein. Among about 96,000 distinct CDR3 sequences, about 8.8% were seen once, and the ten largest hold approximately 16%. This record comes from a study of T cells after yellow fever vaccination. This TCR came from a man between 18 and 29 years old who received the YFV17D yellow fever vaccine. The sample consisted of CD8+ T cells not binding an NS4B(214-222) dextramer, sorted from PBMCs, taken roughly 15 days after the first yellow fever vaccination. The chain has TRBV11-3 and TRBJ2-1, with 10 bases identical to TRBD2. The DNA for the CDR3 is TGTGCCAGCAGCTCTGTCACCGGGACTAGCGACAATGAGCAGTTCTTC. It translates to CASSSVTGTSDNEQFF.